The rows below give T cell receptor beta chains drawn from one sample of a study of cytomegalovirus exposure and HLA in healthy donors. Libraries were prepared by immunoSEQ multiplex PCR; TCRdb keeps only in-frame clonotypes and omits some of them. The sample carries about 95,000 clones, about two thirds recorded once. The sample taken for sequencing was PBMCs. All receptors derive from a woman between 50 and 59 years old in good health and CMV-seropositive. The CDR3 runs from the conserved cysteine through the conserved F or W. Each record gives: J gene, clone size, D gene, V gene, CDR3 length, CDR3 protein, CDR3 DNA. A D gene is named only where the DNA matches it firmly. Size values are once, few and many counts, or a class for expanded clones, and some rows have none.

J gene: TRBJ2-3; clone size: .; D gene: .; V gene: TRBV4-2; CDR3 length: 13; CDR3 protein: CASSQAPSDTQYF; CDR3 DNA: TGTGCCAGCAGCCAGGCACCATCAGATACGCAGTATTTT
J gene: TRBJ2-7; clone size: .; D gene: TRBD2; V gene: TRBV5-1; CDR3 length: 15; CDR3 protein: CASSFQRGISYEQYF; CDR3 DNA: TGCGCCAGCAGCTTCCAGCGGGGCATTTCCTACGAGCAGTACTTC
J gene: TRBJ1-2; clone size: .; D gene: TRBD1; V gene: TRBV30; CDR3 length: 16; CDR3 protein: CAWQFPGQGLGYGYTF; CDR3 DNA: TGTGCCTGGCAGTTCCCGGGACAGGGCCTAGGCTATGGCTACACCTTC
J gene: TRBJ2-3; clone size: few; D gene: TRBD2; V gene: TRBV27; CDR3 length: 15; CDR3 protein: CASPEREGFTDTQYF; CDR3 DNA: TGTGCCAGCCCCGAGCGGGAGGGATTTACAGATACGCAGTATTTT
J gene: TRBJ1-1; clone size: .; D gene: TRBD1; V gene: TRBV5-6; CDR3 length: 15; CDR3 protein: CASSGDRGLNAEAFF; CDR3 DNA: TGTGCCAGCAGCGGGGACAGGGGTCTGAACGCTGAAGCTTTCTTT
J gene: TRBJ1-2; clone size: .; D gene: .; V gene: TRBV2; CDR3 length: 13; CDR3 protein: CASSADSNYGYTF; CDR3 DNA: TGTGCCAGCAGCGCCGACAGTAACTATGGCTACACCTTC
J gene: TRBJ2-3; clone size: .; D gene: .; V gene: TRBV21-1; CDR3 length: 15; CDR3 protein: CAGSKVAVTTDTQYF; CDR3 DNA: TGTGCCGGCAGCAAAGTGGCGGTTACCACAGATACGCAGTATTTT
J gene: TRBJ1-5; clone size: few; D gene: .; V gene: TRBV6-6; CDR3 length: 15; CDR3 protein: CASRLGRGNNQPQHF; CDR3 DNA: TGTGCCAGCAGACTCGGACGGGGGAACAATCAGCCCCAGCATTTT
J gene: TRBJ1-6; clone size: .; D gene: .; V gene: TRBV4-1; CDR3 length: 20; CDR3 protein: CASSQDKVGLATSYNSPLHF; CDR3 DNA: TGCGCCAGCAGCCAAGATAAGGTCGGACTGGCCACCTCCTATAATTCACCCCTCCACTTT
J gene: TRBJ2-3; clone size: .; D gene: .; V gene: TRBV6-1; CDR3 length: 14; CDR3 protein: CASSQLGHPDTQYF; CDR3 DNA: TGTGCCAGCAGCCAACTGGGACACCCCGATACGCAGTATTTT
J gene: TRBJ1-5; clone size: .; D gene: .; V gene: TRBV4-1; CDR3 length: 18; CDR3 protein: CASSQDRGASPKIQPQHF; CDR3 DNA: TGCGCCAGCAGCCAAGATCGGGGGGCCTCTCCTAAAATTCAGCCCCAGCATTTT
J gene: TRBJ2-5; clone size: few; D gene: TRBD2; V gene: TRBV9; CDR3 length: 15; CDR3 protein: CASSVAGLAGETQYF; CDR3 DNA: TGTGCCAGCAGCGTAGCTGGCCTAGCGGGAGAGACCCAGTACTTC
J gene: TRBJ2-7; clone size: .; D gene: TRBD2; V gene: TRBV28; CDR3 length: 15; CDR3 protein: CASSLSAGGPYEQYF; CDR3 DNA: TGTGCCAGCAGTTTGTCAGCGGGAGGGCCCTACGAGCAGTACTTC
J gene: TRBJ2-3; clone size: .; D gene: .; V gene: TRBV18; CDR3 length: 14; CDR3 protein: CASSPPSTLDTQYF; CDR3 DNA: TGTGCCAGCTCACCACCCTCTACCCTCGATACGCAGTATTTT
J gene: TRBJ2-1; clone size: .; D gene: TRBD2; V gene: TRBV19; CDR3 length: 16; CDR3 protein: CASSRTSGSSYNEQFF; CDR3 DNA: TGTGCCAGTAGTAGGACTAGCGGGAGTTCCTACAATGAGCAGTTCTTC
J gene: TRBJ2-3; clone size: .; D gene: .; V gene: TRBV5-1; CDR3 length: 12; CDR3 protein: CASSLGQNTQYF; CDR3 DNA: TGCGCCAGCAGCTTGGGACAAAATACGCAGTATTTT
J gene: TRBJ1-5; clone size: .; D gene: TRBD1; V gene: TRBV28; CDR3 length: 15; CDR3 protein: CASRSQGAPRQPQHF; CDR3 DNA: TGTGCCAGCAGATCCCAGGGGGCGCCCCGGCAGCCCCAGCATTTT
J gene: TRBJ1-5; clone size: .; D gene: TRBD1; V gene: TRBV2; CDR3 length: 13; CDR3 protein: CASSAGDSQPQHF; CDR3 DNA: TGTGCCAGCAGCGCAGGGGACAGTCAGCCCCAGCATTTT
J gene: TRBJ2-5; clone size: once; D gene: TRBD2; V gene: TRBV7-2; CDR3 length: 15; CDR3 protein: CASSLYGGGSETQYF; CDR3 DNA: TGTGCCAGCAGCTTATATGGGGGGGGGTCGGAGACCCAGTACTTC
J gene: TRBJ1-2; clone size: .; D gene: .; V gene: TRBV5-8; CDR3 length: 14; CDR3 protein: CASSLFRGSYGYTF; CDR3 DNA: TGTGCCAGCAGCTTGTTTCGGGGGTCCTATGGCTACACCTTC
J gene: TRBJ2-7; clone size: once; D gene: TRBD1; V gene: TRBV11-2; CDR3 length: 14; CDR3 protein: CASSLTGQVYEQYF; CDR3 DNA: TGTGCCAGCAGCTTAACTGGACAGGTCTACGAGCAGTACTTC
J gene: TRBJ2-7; clone size: few; D gene: TRBD2; V gene: TRBV10-1; CDR3 length: 14; CDR3 protein: CASSPGGVRYEQYF; CDR3 DNA: TGCGCCAGCAGCCCCGGGGGGGTTCGCTACGAGCAGTACTTC
J gene: TRBJ1-5; clone size: .; D gene: .; V gene: TRBV6-5; CDR3 length: 13; CDR3 protein: CASKRGYNQPQHF; CDR3 DNA: TGTGCCAGCAAAAGGGGATACAATCAGCCCCAGCATTTT
J gene: TRBJ2-1; clone size: .; D gene: TRBD2; V gene: TRBV2; CDR3 length: 15; CDR3 protein: CASRLTSGSINEQFF; CDR3 DNA: TGTGCCAGCAGACTCACTAGCGGGAGTATTAATGAGCAGTTCTTC
J gene: TRBJ1-1; clone size: .; D gene: .; V gene: TRBV5-1; CDR3 length: 15; CDR3 protein: CASSLGGRMNTEAFF; CDR3 DNA: TGCGCCAGCAGCTTGGGTGGCCGTATGAACACTGAAGCTTTCTTT
J gene: TRBJ2-2; clone size: .; D gene: .; V gene: TRBV19; CDR3 length: 17; CDR3 protein: CASCTPLEGLRAGELFF; CDR3 DNA: TGTGCCAGTTGTACACCCCTAGAGGGTCTTAGAGCCGGGGAGCTGTTTTTT
J gene: TRBJ1-2; clone size: once; D gene: TRBD1; V gene: TRBV29-1; CDR3 length: 14; CDR3 protein: CSVEKGQGLGGYTF; CDR3 DNA: TGCAGCGTTGAAAAGGGACAGGGATTGGGGGGCTACACCTTC
J gene: TRBJ1-4; clone size: .; D gene: .; V gene: TRBV28; CDR3 length: 14; CDR3 protein: CASSTGRLNEKLFF; CDR3 DNA: TGTGCCAGCAGTACAGGGAGACTTAATGAAAAACTGTTTTTT
J gene: TRBJ2-3; clone size: .; D gene: TRBD1; V gene: TRBV19; CDR3 length: 16; CDR3 protein: CASSIGGTGYTDTQYF; CDR3 DNA: TGTGCCAGTAGTATCGGCGGGACAGGGTATACAGATACGCAGTATTTT
J gene: TRBJ1-4; clone size: .; D gene: TRBD1; V gene: TRBV2; CDR3 length: 16; CDR3 protein: CASLRTGWGTNEKLFF; CDR3 DNA: TGTGCCAGCCTACGGACAGGGTGGGGTACTAATGAAAAACTGTTTTTT
J gene: TRBJ2-7; clone size: few; D gene: TRBD2; V gene: TRBV19; CDR3 length: 15; CDR3 protein: CASSRGLAETYEQYF; CDR3 DNA: TGTGCCAGTAGTAGAGGACTAGCGGAAACCTACGAGCAGTACTTC
J gene: TRBJ2-7; clone size: .; D gene: TRBD1; V gene: TRBV18; CDR3 length: 14; CDR3 protein: CASSPDRGLLEQYF; CDR3 DNA: TGTGCCAGCTCACCAGACAGGGGGCTATTGGAGCAGTACTTC
J gene: TRBJ1-6; clone size: .; D gene: TRBD1; V gene: TRBV5-6; CDR3 length: 14; CDR3 protein: CASSLTGGNSPLHF; CDR3 DNA: TGTGCCAGCAGCTTGACAGGGGGGAATTCACCCCTCCACTTT
J gene: TRBJ1-1; clone size: .; D gene: .; V gene: TRBV6-5; CDR3 length: 13; CDR3 protein: CASSEEGGTEAFF; CDR3 DNA: TGTGCCAGCAGTGAAGAGGGTGGGACTGAAGCTTTCTTT
J gene: TRBJ2-1; clone size: .; D gene: .; V gene: TRBV4-1; CDR3 length: 16; CDR3 protein: CASGLSGVGPGNEQFF; CDR3 DNA: TGCGCCAGCGGACTATCGGGGGTAGGGCCGGGCAATGAGCAGTTCTTC
J gene: TRBJ2-3; clone size: .; D gene: TRBD2; V gene: TRBV6-5; CDR3 length: 13; CDR3 protein: CASSRTRGDTQYF; CDR3 DNA: TGTGCCAGCAGCAGGACTAGAGGGGATACGCAGTATTTT
J gene: TRBJ1-6; clone size: .; D gene: .; V gene: TRBV28; CDR3 length: 14; CDR3 protein: CASTSQGNNSPLHF; CDR3 DNA: TGTGCCAGCACTTCGCAGGGGAATAATTCACCCCTCCACTTT
J gene: TRBJ2-5; clone size: .; D gene: .; V gene: TRBV7-3; CDR3 length: 13; CDR3 protein: CASSPTRQETQYF; CDR3 DNA: TGTGCCAGCAGCCCTACTCGCCAAGAGACCCAGTACTTC
J gene: TRBJ2-7; clone size: .; D gene: TRBD1; V gene: TRBV27; CDR3 length: 15; CDR3 protein: CASSLRGQGGGEQYF; CDR3 DNA: TGTGCCAGCAGTTTACGGGGACAGGGGGGGGGCGAGCAGTACTTC
J gene: TRBJ1-2; clone size: few; D gene: TRBD1; V gene: TRBV19; CDR3 length: 14; CDR3 protein: CASTERRGLYGYTF; CDR3 DNA: TGTGCCAGTACCGAGCGCAGGGGGCTGTATGGCTACACCTTC
J gene: TRBJ2-1; clone size: .; D gene: TRBD2; V gene: TRBV29-1; CDR3 length: 18; CDR3 protein: CSVETGTGAGTSGRQQFF; CDR3 DNA: TGCAGCGTTGAAACCGGGACAGGAGCCGGGACTAGCGGGCGGCAGCAGTTCTTC
J gene: TRBJ1-2; clone size: .; D gene: .; V gene: TRBV7-2; CDR3 length: 15; CDR3 protein: CASSLERQASGGYTF; CDR3 DNA: TGTGCCAGCAGCTTAGAAAGGCAGGCTTCGGGAGGCTACACCTTC
J gene: TRBJ2-1; clone size: .; D gene: TRBD2; V gene: TRBV5-1; CDR3 length: 15; CDR3 protein: CASSLELADHNEQFF; CDR3 DNA: TGCGCCAGCAGCTTGGAGCTAGCGGACCACAATGAGCAGTTCTTC
J gene: TRBJ2-3; clone size: .; D gene: .; V gene: TRBV27; CDR3 length: 14; CDR3 protein: CASSLTGSTDTQYF; CDR3 DNA: TGTGCCAGCAGTTTAACGGGTAGCACAGATACGCAGTATTTT
J gene: TRBJ2-5; clone size: few; D gene: TRBD2; V gene: TRBV7-2; CDR3 length: 13; CDR3 protein: CASSFTGGETQYF; CDR3 DNA: TGTGCCAGCAGCTTCACCGGGGGGGAGACCCAGTACTTC
J gene: TRBJ1-6; clone size: .; D gene: .; V gene: TRBV5-4; CDR3 length: 16; CDR3 protein: CASSHTGAQRDSPLHF; CDR3 DNA: TGTGCCAGCAGCCATACAGGAGCCCAAAGGGATTCACCCCTCCACTTT
J gene: TRBJ1-2; clone size: .; D gene: .; V gene: TRBV5-1; CDR3 length: 15; CDR3 protein: CASSLGPGNGYGYTF; CDR3 DNA: TGCGCCAGCAGCTTGGGTCCGGGAAACGGGTATGGCTACACCTTC
J gene: TRBJ2-3; clone size: .; D gene: TRBD2; V gene: TRBV30; CDR3 length: 16; CDR3 protein: CAWNLGTSGRPDTQYF; CDR3 DNA: TGTGCCTGGAACCTGGGGACTAGCGGGAGGCCAGATACGCAGTATTTT
J gene: TRBJ2-3; clone size: .; D gene: .; V gene: TRBV28; CDR3 length: 13; CDR3 protein: CASSFGLPDTQYF; CDR3 DNA: TGTGCCAGCAGTTTCGGACTACCAGATACGCAGTATTTT
J gene: TRBJ1-4; clone size: .; D gene: .; V gene: TRBV10-3; CDR3 length: 12; CDR3 protein: CASSGTYEKLFF; CDR3 DNA: TGTGCTTCCAGCGGGACGTATGAAAAACTGTTTTTT
J gene: TRBJ2-2; clone size: .; D gene: TRBD2; V gene: TRBV27; CDR3 length: 16; CDR3 protein: CASSFPSGSVVGELFF; CDR3 DNA: TGTGCCAGCAGTTTCCCCAGCGGGAGTGTGGTCGGGGAGCTGTTTTTT
J gene: TRBJ2-4; clone size: .; D gene: .; V gene: TRBV7-3; CDR3 length: 18; CDR3 protein: CASSFEPGQGLAKNIQYF; CDR3 DNA: TGTGCCAGCAGCTTCGAACCGGGACAAGGTCTAGCCAAAAACATTCAGTACTTC
J gene: TRBJ2-7; clone size: .; D gene: TRBD2; V gene: TRBV4-3; CDR3 length: 17; CDR3 protein: CASSQDPAGGPGYEQYF; CDR3 DNA: TGCGCCAGCAGCCAAGACCCAGCGGGAGGGCCCGGCTACGAGCAGTACTTC
J gene: TRBJ2-5; clone size: .; D gene: .; V gene: TRBV27; CDR3 length: 16; CDR3 protein: CASSAKQGKGFVTQYF; CDR3 DNA: TGTGCCAGCAGTGCCAAACAGGGCAAGGGATTTGTGACCCAGTACTTC
J gene: TRBJ2-3; clone size: .; D gene: .; V gene: TRBV28; CDR3 length: 12; CDR3 protein: CASGTSIRTQYF; CDR3 DNA: TGTGCCAGCGGGACTTCGATTCGTACGCAGTATTTT
J gene: TRBJ2-7; clone size: .; D gene: TRBD2; V gene: TRBV14; CDR3 length: 16; CDR3 protein: CASSQARASGIHEQYF; CDR3 DNA: TGTGCCAGCAGCCAAGCCCGGGCTAGCGGGATACACGAGCAGTACTTC
J gene: TRBJ1-4; clone size: .; D gene: TRBD1; V gene: TRBV28; CDR3 length: 15; CDR3 protein: CASSPSGGAGEKLFF; CDR3 DNA: TGTGCCAGCAGCCCCTCAGGGGGCGCGGGTGAAAAACTGTTTTTT